This passage covers 13 T cell receptor beta chains from one sample sequenced in a study of T cells in localized non-small cell lung cancer. Using immunoSEQ multiplex PCR, the repertoire was profiled, and TCRdb retains in-frame clones only, with some absent. Counted here are about 59,000 clones, about 90% occurring once; the ten biggest clones make up around 20%. Here the sequenced sample was peripheral blood, taken before any cancer treatment. These receptors originate from a man between 40 and 70 years old with stage I squamous cell lung carcinoma.

This chain joins TRBV7-2 and TRBJ2-1, with TRBD2 identical over 7 bases. J was trimmed by 0 bases and V by 2 bases; bases with no gene match: 1. The CDR3 totals 15 residues. Germline-derived CDR1 and CDR2 are SGHTA and FQGNSA. CDR3 DNA sequence: TGTGCCAGCAGCTTACCTAGCGGCTCCTACAATGAGCAGTTCTTC. Amino acids: CASSLPSGSYNEQFF.

The genes are TRBV10-3 and TRBJ1-6; D is possibly TRBD1 (5 bases). The CDR3 is 12 amino acids. The germline gives CDR1 ENHRY, CDR2 SYGVKD. The V end lost 8 bases, the J end lost 8 bases, and 10 bases lay between the germline ends. CDR3 in DNA: TGTGCCATCCGGGGGATGGATTCACCCCTCCACTTT. The encoded protein is CAIRGMDSPLHF.

This rearrangement joins TRBV29-1 to TRBJ2-5, with TRBD1 matching over 7 bases. The CDR3 is 14 residues long. V dropped 0 bases and J dropped 4; count of bases not matched to a gene: 5. CDR1 is SQVTM and CDR2 is ANQGSEA in the germline V gene. CDR3 nucleotides: TGCAGCGTTGAAGATGTGACAGGGCGAGAGACCCAGTACTTC. This sequence encodes CSVEDVTGRETQYF.

This rearrangement joins TRBV7-2 to TRBJ2-7; 8 bases line up with TRBD2. CDR1 SGHTA and CDR2 FQGNSA come from the germline V gene. The CDR3 contains 15 residues. After removal of 3 bases from V and 6 bases from J, the junction contained 10 bases not matched to a gene. The CDR3 nucleotides read TGTGCCAGCAGCTTGTCGAGCGGGAGATCATCCGAGCAGTACTTC. Translating it yields CASSLSSGRSSEQYF.

The rearrangement uses TRBV19 and TRBJ2-3; possibly TRBD1 or TRBD2 for D (5 bases each). With 7 bases removed from V and 1 base from J, the gap between germline ends came to 18 bases. Germline V gene sequence: CDR1 LNHDA, CDR2 SQIVND (reference sequence). CDR3 length: 16 amino acids. The CDR3, as DNA: TGTGCCAGTAAGCCGGGACCCACTTCGGGCACAGATACGCAGTATTTT. Its protein product is CASKPGPTSGTDTQYF.

The chain carries TRBV9 and TRBJ2-1, with TRBD1 matching over 8 bases. The length of the CDR3 is 15 residues. CDR1 and CDR2 from the germline V gene are SGDLS and YYNGEE. V lost 2 bases to trimming and J lost 5 bases; unmatched junction nucleotides: 6. For the CDR3, the DNA is TGTGCCAGCAGCGTTAGACAGGGGAGAGACAATGAGCAGTTCTTC. This codes for CASSVRQGRDNEQFF.

This chain links TRBV4-2 with TRBJ2-2; 16 bases align to TRBD2. V gave up 6 bases and J gave up 5 bases; unmatched junction bases: 0. Per germline, CDR1 LGHNA and CDR2 YNFKEQ. The CDR3 totals 15 residues. As DNA, the CDR3 is TGTGCCAGCAGGGGACTAGCGGGAGGGACCGGGGAGCTGTTTTTT. This sequence encodes CASRGLAGGTGELFF.

This clone was counted a single time. V and J are TRBV18 and TRBJ1-4, with 10 bases that match TRBD1. The V gene's germline CDR1 is KGHSH and CDR2 LQKENI. The CDR3 is 16 residues long. V shed 3 bases, J shed 7 bases, and the junction held 8 bases outside the gene matches. The CDR3 bases are TGTGCCAGCTCACCGGGACAGGGGAGGTCTGGTGAAAAACTGTTTTTT. Its translation is CASSPGQGRSGEKLFF.

The chain employs TRBV4-2 and TRBJ2-7, with D unresolved. The V gene lost 0 bases and the J gene lost 4 bases, with 13 bases spanning the gap. This CDR3 has 15 residues. Germline lookup yields CDR1 LGHNA and CDR2 YNFKEQ. CDR3 DNA: TGTGCCAGCAGCCAAGATGGCAGTGTCGGGTACGAGCAGTACTTC. As protein: CASSQDGSVGYEQYF.

V and J are TRBV5-5 and TRBJ2-7; D tentatively fits TRBD1 or TRBD2 (6 bases each). Germline V gene data show CDR1 as SGHKS and CDR2 as YYEKEE (reference sequence). The CDR3 is 15 residues long. V dropped 5 bases and J dropped 1 base, with 16 bases sitting between them. The DNA of the CDR3 is TGTGCCAGCAGAGGGGGACTTGCGGAATCCTACGAGCAGTACTTC. The encoded protein is CASRGGLAESYEQYF.

The V and J genes are TRBV7-2 and TRBJ2-3, with D hard to call. The germline V gene has CDR1 SGHTA and CDR2 FQGNSA. V gave up 5 bases and J gave up 0 bases, with 12 bases separating them. This CDR3 has 15 residues. The CDR3 loop is CASSPSVSSTDTQYF. The CDR3 nucleotides are TGTGCCAGCAGCCCATCGGTCTCTAGCACAGATACGCAGTATTTT.

The chain uses TRBV19 and TRBJ1-2, with D tentatively TRBD1 (5 bases). Germline CDR1 reads LNHDA; CDR2 reads SQIVND (reference sequence). The CDR3 runs 13 residues. The germline V and J ends were trimmed by 10 bases and 1 base, with 13 bases remaining between them. The CDR3 DNA reads as TGTGCCACGGAAGGGGTCAATAACTATGGCTACACCTTC. Its translation: CATEGVNNYGYTF.

The gene calls are TRBV11-2 and TRBJ1-2; D not resolved. The CDR3 covers 12 residues. Trimming pared 5 bases from V and 0 bases from J, leaving 4 bases between. Germline V CDR1 and CDR2: SGHAT, FQNNGV. Written as DNA, the CDR3 is TGTGCCAGCAGCGTATCTAACTATGGCTACACCTTC. Protein sequence: CASSVSNYGYTF.